Presented here are 25 T cell receptor beta chains from one specimen sequenced in a study of blood T cells in healthy people across ages. A second PCR, run for 7 to 11 cycles, used a sample-barcoded 5' primer plus a J-beta primer mix. TCRdb reanalysed the 5' RACE reads using MiXCR and keeps one entry per CDR3 protein. The sample has about 1.7 million distinct CDR3 sequences, over 25% seen once. Sample: blood. These TCRs come from a young woman in good health.

This clonotype has just a few counts. The chain joins TRBV4-3 to TRBJ2-3; D is unresolved. This CDR3 has 16 residues. The V and J ends lost 4 bases and 2 bases respectively, with 16 bases between them. CDR1 is LGHNA and CDR2 is YSLEER in the germline V gene. The DNA for the CDR3 is TGCGCCAGCAGCCTAAGAGTACCACTCTTCACAGATACGCAGTATTTT. Translating gives CASSLRVPLFTDTQYF.

The chain carries TRBV21-1 and TRBJ2-6; the listed D gene, TRBD1, was not tested against the DNA. TRBV21-1 is classified as a pseudogene. The CDR3 is 17 residues long. For the CDR3, the DNA is TGTGCCAGCAGCGTCAATACAGGGTTCTCTGGGGCCAACGTCCTGACTTTC. Encoded protein: CASSVNTGFSGANVLTF.

The chain employs TRBV19 and TRBJ2-2, with 9 bases that match TRBD2. The germline CDR1 and CDR2 sequences are LNHDA and SQIVND (reference sequence). This CDR3 comprises 16 residues. With 2 bases clipped from V and 6 bases from J, the junction kept 7 bases outside the gene matches. This CDR3 reads CASSIRGTSWAGELFF. DNA of the CDR3: TGTGCCAGTAGTATAAGGGGGACTAGCTGGGCCGGGGAGCTGTTTTTT.

J is TRBJ2-5 and V is TRBV20-1, with TRBD2 as a possible D gene (5 bases). CDR1 and CDR2 from the germline V gene are DFQATT and SNEGSKA (reference sequence). The ends were cut back, 0 bases at V and 4 bases at J, with 24 bases in the middle. The CDR3 covers 18 residues. In DNA form, the CDR3 reads TGCAGTGCTAGAGATATTAAGAAGGCCCCGGGAAGCGCAGAGACCCAGTACTTC. Protein: CSARDIKKAPGSAETQYF.

The rearrangement joins TRBV13 to TRBJ2-3, with D unclear. From germline, CDR1 is PRHDT and CDR2 FYEKMQ (reference sequence). The ends were cut back, 2 bases at V and 0 bases at J, with 9 bases in the middle. The CDR3 contains 15 residues. DNA of the CDR3: TGTGCCAGCAGCTTAACCCCTTCTAGCACAGATACGCAGTATTTT. Translation gives CASSLTPSSTDTQYF.

This rearrangement joins TRBV19 to TRBJ2-1; D may correspond to TRBD1 or TRBD2 (6 bases each). Germline CDR1 LNHDA, CDR2 SQIVND (reference sequence). This CDR3 has 16 residues. V was shortened by 3 bases and J by 6 bases, with 18 bases between the two germline ends. CDR3 sequence: CASSITGGGILNEQFF. CDR3 in DNA: TGTGCCAGTAGTATTACAGGAGGGGGGATCCTCAATGAGCAGTTCTTC.

CDR3: CASSQGGSPSYEQYF. CDR3 nucleotides: TGCGCCAGCAGCCAGGGGGGGTCTCCATCCTACGAGCAGTACTTC. The V call is TRBV4-3, the J call TRBJ2-7; 7 nucleotides align to TRBD2. Germline assignment: CDR1 LGHNA and CDR2 YSLEER. The CDR3 sequence is 15 residues long. Unmatched junction bases numbered 6, after V lost 3 bases and J lost 1 base.

The V and J genes are TRBV20-1 and TRBJ1-3; the match to TRBD1 covers 7 bases. V lost 6 bases, J lost 7 bases, and 6 bases stayed unmatched. The CDR3 extends over 12 amino acids. Germline V CDR1 and CDR2: DFQATT, SNEGSKA (reference sequence). The CDR3, as DNA: TGCAGTGCAAAAAAGGGGGCGAACACCATATATTTT. Its translation: CSAKKGANTIYF.

The rearrangement uses TRBV20-1 and TRBJ1-2; 10 positions match TRBD1. Looked up from germline, CDR1 is DFQATT and CDR2 is SNEGSKA (reference sequence). CDR3 length: 14 amino acids. Trimming took 2 bases from V and 8 from J; bases not matched to a gene: 8. CDR3 residues: CSARTGTGAEGYTF. CDR3 sequence (DNA): TGCAGTGCTAGAACCGGGACAGGGGCTGAGGGCTACACCTTC.

Remarks on this clonotype: Compared with germline, one end of the junction differs, possibly owing to a read error. The chain combines TRBV18 with TRBJ2-1; D remains ambiguous. The germline V gene encodes CDR1 KGHSH and CDR2 LQKENI. The CDR3 is made up of 13 amino acids. For the CDR3, the DNA is TGTGCCAGCTCACCAGGATCCTACAATGAGCGGTTCTTC. Amino acid sequence: CASSPGSYNERFF.

This clonotype appeared a few times. The CDR3 loop reads CASSGQAQKGPQHF. CDR3 coding DNA: TGTGCCAGCAGTGGACAGGCTCAAAAGGGGCCCCAGCATTTT. This chain uses TRBV25-1 with TRBJ1-5; maybe TRBD1 (6 bases). The V and J ends lost 4 bases and 9 bases respectively, with 16 bases between them. The CDR3 consists of 14 residues. The V gene's germline CDR1 is MGHDK and CDR2 SYGVNS.

This clonotype was picked up a small number of times. The rearrangement uses TRBV5-1 and TRBJ1-5; 7 positions agree with TRBD1. Trimming at V came to 3 bases and at J to 4 bases, leaving 13 bases not matched to a gene. This CDR3 is built from 17 residues. Germline V gives CDR1 SGHRS, CDR2 YFSETQ. CDR3 DNA: TGCGCCAGCAGCTCGCCCCCAGGGGGAGTAGGGAATCAGCCCCAGCATTTT. It is translated as CASSSPPGGVGNQPQHF.

V and J are TRBV5-6 and TRBJ2-7; 12 nucleotides line up with TRBD2. The J call is doubtful: the DNA matches TRBJ2-5 better. Looked up from germline, CDR1 is SGHDT and CDR2 is YYEEEE. The CDR3 covers 14 residues. CDR3 amino acids: CASSLPSGGGTQYF. DNA of the CDR3: TGTGCCAGCAGCTTGCCTAGCGGGGGGGGGACCCAGTACTTC.

The sample holds a few counts of this clonotype. The chain employs TRBV30 and TRBJ2-3, with D possibly matching TRBD1 (5 bases). V was pared by 5 bases and J by 4 bases, with 16 bases between. Looked up from germline, CDR1 is GTSNPN and CDR2 is SVGIG (reference sequence). This CDR3 has 14 residues. The CDR3 nucleotides read TGTGCCTGGGGAATGGGCCAGGGCGCAGATACGCAGTATTTT. Encoded protein: CAWGMGQGADTQYF.

This chain uses TRBV28 with TRBJ1-1, with D unclear. Trimming removed 8 bases from V and 7 bases from J, with 17 bases in between. Germline V gives CDR1 MDHEN, CDR2 SYDVKM. The CDR3 length is 13 residues. CDR3 loop: CASLGWARNEAFF. CDR3 bases: TGTGCCAGCTTGGGGTGGGCAAGAAATGAAGCTTTCTTT.

This chain uses TRBV3-1 with TRBJ2-7; D is possibly TRBD1 or TRBD2 (5 bases each). CDR1 is LGHDT and CDR2 is YNNKEL in the germline V gene (reference sequence). V lost 1 base, J lost 11 bases, and 9 bases lay in between. This CDR3 region has 11 residues. CDR3 residues: CASSQGGLEYF. The CDR3 region has the DNA TGTGCCAGCAGCCAAGGGGGGTTGGAGTACTTC.

This clonotype came up many times. This chain joins TRBV21-1 and TRBJ2-7; TRBD1, the D gene given by the table, was not confirmed from the DNA. TRBV21-1 is deemed a pseudogene. The length of the CDR3 is 17 residues. The CDR3 DNA follows: TGTGCCAGCAGCAAAGAAATGGCGACAGGGAGGGGAAACGAGCAGTACTTC. It codes for CASSKEMATGRGNEQYF.

The chain is built from TRBV3-1 and TRBJ2-5, with 7 nucleotides matching TRBD1. The CDR3 is 14 amino acids. V trimming: 4 bases; J trimming: 3 bases; junction bases outside the gene matches: 5. The germline V gene has CDR1 LGHDT and CDR2 YNNKEL (reference sequence). CDR3 loop: CASSLVTGKETQYF. The CDR3 DNA reads as TGTGCCAGCAGCCTGGTGACAGGGAAAGAGACCCAGTACTTC.

This clonotype was found a few times. The chain recombines TRBV29-1 with TRBJ2-5; TRBD1 matches at 7 bases. Germline V gives CDR1 SQVTM, CDR2 ANQGSEA. This CDR3 is built from 13 residues. Trimming took 4 bases from V and 2 from J; bases not matched to a gene: 4. CDR3 coding DNA: TGCAGCGTTGCGCGACAGGGACAAGAGACCCAGTACTTC. This encodes CSVARQGQETQYF.

The chain links TRBV28 to TRBJ2-6; D may be TRBD1 (6 bases). Germline V CDR1 and CDR2: MDHEN, SYDVKM. Trimming took 8 bases from V and 1 from J, leaving 12 bases between them. The CDR3 runs to 15 residues. The CDR3 loop reads CASGRTVSGANVLTF. In DNA form, the CDR3 reads TGTGCCAGCGGACGGACAGTTTCTGGGGCCAACGTCCTGACTTTC.

This clonotype was observed a handful of times. The chain couples TRBV6-5 to TRBJ2-7; possible D gene TRBD2, 6 bases. With 7 bases removed from V and 4 bases from J, the gap between germline ends came to 17 bases. The length of the CDR3 is 14 residues. CDR1 and CDR2 from the germline V gene are MNHEY and SVGAGI. CDR3 DNA sequence: TGTGCCAGCACCAGGTATGGCGGGGCATACGAGCAGTACTTC. This codes for CASTRYGGAYEQYF.

This clonotype was recorded many times. CDR3 coding DNA: TGTGCCATCAGGGGGGGACAGAGGGATACGCAGTATTTT. Protein product: CAIRGGQRDTQYF. The chain is built from TRBV10-3 and TRBJ2-3; a possible D gene is TRBD1 (7 bases). The V end lost 6 bases, the J end lost 6 bases, and 13 bases lay between the germline ends. Looked up from germline, CDR1 is ENHRY and CDR2 is SYGVKD. The CDR3 consists of 13 residues.

This clonotype was seen repeatedly, ten times or more. For the CDR3, the DNA is TGTGCCAGCAGCACCGACAGGGGACGATCAGAGACCCAGTACTTC. This gives the protein CASSTDRGRSETQYF. The chain couples TRBV7-2 to TRBJ2-5; 8 positions agree with TRBD1. This CDR3 is 15 amino acids long. V lost 5 bases and J lost 4; bases outside the gene matches: 9. CDR1 SGHTA and CDR2 FQGNSA come from the germline V gene.

This chain uses TRBV20-1 with TRBJ2-2; either TRBD1 or TRBD2 may fit D (5 bases each). The length of the CDR3 is 15 residues. The V and J ends lost 0 bases and 7 bases respectively, with 15 bases between them. Germline V gene lookup returns CDR1 DFQATT and CDR2 SNEGSKA (reference sequence). The CDR3, as DNA: TGCAGTGCTAGAGATTCCGGGACCTACAGCGGGGAGCTGTTTTTT. Encoded protein: CSARDSGTYSGELFF.

The chain links TRBV6-5 to TRBJ1-6; D is unresolved. Germline lookup yields CDR1 MNHEY and CDR2 SVGAGI. The V end was cut by 8 bases, the J end by 1 base, with 9 bases between. The CDR3 consists of 14 residues. CDR3: CASCRSSYNSPLHF. The CDR3 nucleotides read TGTGCCAGCTGTAGATCTTCCTATAATTCACCCCTCCACTTT.